This TCR beta chain stems from a study of post-analysis software for immune sequencing data (dated by TCRdb to 2013 to 2016). At the level of the whole study: Recorded disease courses included relapsing-remitting, secondary progressive and progressive-relapsing multiple sclerosis, with some patients lacking subtype annotation. The multiple sclerosis patient repertoires were compared with more than 10 previously published healthy control repertoires from donors aged roughly 6 to 25 years. A subset of samples was prepared in parallel using single-end sample barcoding, then pooled and co-amplified after Illumina adapter ligation. The study at large found these results: The multiple sclerosis patient group was slightly younger than the control group. Direct clustering with F measure showed strong co-clustering of samples prepared in the same batch, prompting a batch-effect correction. Patients showed significantly higher frequencies than controls for about 5 TRBV segments, among them TRBV5-6, TRBV5-1 and TRBV20-1. Normalized Chao1 diversity was significantly lower in multiple sclerosis patients than controls, suggesting substantial peripheral T-cell clonal expansion.

To demonstrate the VDJtools post-analysis software, TCR beta repertoires were profiled from the peripheral blood of 13 young patients with multiple sclerosis. The multiple sclerosis patients were children and adolescents ranging in age from roughly 6 to 16 years. This clonotype was observed once. Its antigen has not been determined. Base qualities are missing; no much larger clone stands one base away. Its CDR3 holds 17 amino acids, cysteine through phenylalanine. The retained sequence is limited to the CDR3, 51 bases, with the frame set at the first base. Sequences ENHRY (CDR1) and SYGVKD (CDR2) are obtained from the germline V gene. Germline trimming: 6 bases from V, 2 bases from J; junction bases outside gene matches: 8. Library method: PCR. TCRdb shows the sequencer as Illumina HiSeq 2500. Unique molecular identifiers were incorporated into TCR beta cDNA libraries to reduce PCR and sequencing biases. Approximately 500,000 cDNA molecules were obtained for every 1 to 10 million input T cells, so each molecule roughly corresponded to one T cell. The patient libraries were prepared and sequenced using the same protocol as the earlier healthy control dataset. Samples belonging to the same batch were prepared together, multiplexed and sequenced on a shared HiSeq lane. For the original study's pipeline: MIGEC was used to process the raw barcoded reads, and molecular identifier groups with only a single read were discarded before consensus assembly and CDR3 extraction. VDJtools was used for post-analysis of the clonotype tables, with diversity normalized by down-sampling every dataset to the smallest sample size. In repertoire overlap clustering, CDR3 amino acid sequences, but not nucleotide sequences, were matched to correct batch-related cross-sample contamination. In TCRdb, the public reads were trimmed at Q25 with fastp and aligned with MiXCR, with productive beta chains retained. Entries that share a CDR3 protein sequence are merged under the most common genes and DNA. The V and J calls follow TCRdb's processing rather than the paper's. Within this sample are about 540,000 distinct CDR3 sequences, with roughly 34% of them counted one time only. The ten largest account for 5% to 6% of the sample.

The chain links TRBV10-3 with TRBJ2-3, with 13 bases matching TRBD2. This clonotype originated in a girl between 2 and 17 years old with multiple sclerosis. The source material was blood. In nucleotides, the sequence is TGTGCCATCAGAGTCCCGGGACTAGCGGGGACCACAGATACGCAGTATTTT. Its product reads: CAIRVPGLAGTTDTQYF.